The 2 T cell receptor beta chains in this list originate from one sample, sequenced in a study of response to subunit inactivated influenza vaccine. TCRdb fed the RT-PCR reads into MiXCR, producing one record per CDR3 protein. The table has around 650,000 distinct CDR3 sequences, less than 20% seen once; the top ten hold roughly 11%. Sequenced material: PBMCs from blood, taken 11 to 12 days after vaccination. The receptors originated from a man aged 45-65 years who received an inactivated influenza vaccine.

The J gene is TRBJ2-7, the V gene TRBV12-3 or TRBV12-4, with 7 nucleotides matching TRBD1. V shed 3 bases, J shed 4 bases, and the junction held 6 bases outside the gene matches. CDR3 length: 14 residues. CDR3: CASSLDGTVYEQYF. The CDR3, as DNA: TGTGCCAGCAGTTTGGATGGGACAGTATACGAGCAGTACTTC.

The CDR3 is CASSPQGLASNEQYF. CDR3 nucleotides: TGTGCCAGCAGCCCACAGGGACTAGCGAGCAACGAGCAGTACTTC. The V call is TRBV7-2, the J call TRBJ2-7; 10 positions match TRBD2. The CDR3 covers 15 residues. Germline V CDR1 and CDR2: SGHTA, FQGNSA. V dropped 5 bases and J dropped 5; count of bases not matched to a gene: 9.